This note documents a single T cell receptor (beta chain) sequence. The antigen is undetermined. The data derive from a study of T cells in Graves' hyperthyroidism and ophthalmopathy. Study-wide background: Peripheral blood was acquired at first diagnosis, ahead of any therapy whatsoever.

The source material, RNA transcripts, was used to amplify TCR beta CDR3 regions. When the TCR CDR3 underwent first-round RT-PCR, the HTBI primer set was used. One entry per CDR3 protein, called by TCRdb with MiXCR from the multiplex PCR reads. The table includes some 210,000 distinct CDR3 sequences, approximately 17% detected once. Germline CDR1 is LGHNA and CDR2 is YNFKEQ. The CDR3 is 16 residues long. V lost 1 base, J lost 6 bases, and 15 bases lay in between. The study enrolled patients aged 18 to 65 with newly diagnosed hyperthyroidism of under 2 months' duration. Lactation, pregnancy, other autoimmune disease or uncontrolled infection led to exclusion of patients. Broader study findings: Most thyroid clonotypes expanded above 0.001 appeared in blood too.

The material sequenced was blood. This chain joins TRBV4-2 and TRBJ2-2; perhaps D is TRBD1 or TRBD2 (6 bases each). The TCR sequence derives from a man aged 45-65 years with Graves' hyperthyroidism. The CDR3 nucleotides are TGTGCCAGCAGCCAAGTGGAAGGGGGGAGCGCCGGGGAGCTGTTTTTT. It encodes CASSQVEGGSAGELFF.